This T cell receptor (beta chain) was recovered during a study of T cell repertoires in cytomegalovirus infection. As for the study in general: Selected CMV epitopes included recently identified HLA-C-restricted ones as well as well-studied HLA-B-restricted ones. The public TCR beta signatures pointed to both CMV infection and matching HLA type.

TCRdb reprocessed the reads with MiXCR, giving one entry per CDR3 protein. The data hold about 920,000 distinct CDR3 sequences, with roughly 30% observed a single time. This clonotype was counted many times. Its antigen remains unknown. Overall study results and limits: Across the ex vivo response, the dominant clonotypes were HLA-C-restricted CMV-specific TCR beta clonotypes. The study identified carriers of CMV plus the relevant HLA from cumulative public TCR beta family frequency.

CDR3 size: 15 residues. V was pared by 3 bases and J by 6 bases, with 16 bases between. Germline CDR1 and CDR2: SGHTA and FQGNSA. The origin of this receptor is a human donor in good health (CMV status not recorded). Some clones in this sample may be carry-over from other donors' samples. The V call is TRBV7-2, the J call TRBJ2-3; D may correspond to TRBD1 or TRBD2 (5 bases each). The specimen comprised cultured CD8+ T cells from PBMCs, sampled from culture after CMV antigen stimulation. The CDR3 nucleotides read TGTGCCAGCAGCTTGAGGCGACAGCCGGGGGATACGCAGTATTTT. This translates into CASSLRRQPGDTQYF.